The present T cell receptor beta chain was sequenced within a study of T cell repertoires in cytomegalovirus infection. The overall study: Public TCR beta signature analysis indicated the presence of both CMV infection and matching HLA type. Regarding the study as a whole: There were carriers of CMV plus the relevant HLA, and cumulative public TCR beta family frequency identified them. In two of eight donors, the top clonotype was HLA-C-restricted CMV-specific.

The CDR3 covers 15 residues. V gave up 6 bases and J gave up 5 bases; unmatched junction bases: 4. Each CDR3 protein gets one entry after TCRdb re-called the reads with MiXCR. The sample lists some 300,000 distinct CDR3 sequences, roughly an eighth occurring once. This clonotype was seen a handful of times. The antigen remains unidentified. The gene calls are TRBV12-3 or TRBV12-4 and TRBJ2-1; 13 nucleotides align to TRBD2. The receptor was isolated from a human donor in good health (CMV status not recorded). Some clones in this sample may be carry-over from other donors' samples. Sequenced sample: PBMCs. The CDR3 here is CASSGLAGDHNEQFF. For the CDR3, the DNA is TGTGCCAGCAGCGGACTAGCGGGGGACCACAATGAGCAGTTCTTC.